This TCR beta chain was profiled in a study of cytomegalovirus exposure and HLA in healthy donors. The study, taken as a whole, reports: The study designated about 160 TCR beta chains cytomegalovirus-associated. Per published reports, the classifier diagnosed cytomegalovirus status with high specificity and sensitivity. It was confirmed in vitro that a few of the CMV-associated chains were specific for CMV antigens.

Measured with immunoSEQ multiplex PCR; TCRdb has only the in-frame clones, and not every one. The sample contains 120,000 to 150,000 clones, 85% to 90% of which appear only once. The donors were in the roughly 130-subject validation cohort, distinct from the 666-subject first cohort. Concerning this clone itself: Antigen specificity is unknown.

The CDR3 has 12 residues. V dropped 3 bases and J dropped 3 bases, with 5 bases sitting between them. Germline V lookup: CDR1 SGHAT, CDR2 FQNNGV. The specimen was PBMCs. This chain links TRBV11-2 with TRBJ1-2; D is unclear. The source of this sequence is a woman in her late teens or twenties in good health and CMV-seropositive. In DNA form, the CDR3 reads TGTGCCAGCAGCTTGCGCCACTATGGCTACACCTTC. This sequence encodes CASSLRHYGYTF.